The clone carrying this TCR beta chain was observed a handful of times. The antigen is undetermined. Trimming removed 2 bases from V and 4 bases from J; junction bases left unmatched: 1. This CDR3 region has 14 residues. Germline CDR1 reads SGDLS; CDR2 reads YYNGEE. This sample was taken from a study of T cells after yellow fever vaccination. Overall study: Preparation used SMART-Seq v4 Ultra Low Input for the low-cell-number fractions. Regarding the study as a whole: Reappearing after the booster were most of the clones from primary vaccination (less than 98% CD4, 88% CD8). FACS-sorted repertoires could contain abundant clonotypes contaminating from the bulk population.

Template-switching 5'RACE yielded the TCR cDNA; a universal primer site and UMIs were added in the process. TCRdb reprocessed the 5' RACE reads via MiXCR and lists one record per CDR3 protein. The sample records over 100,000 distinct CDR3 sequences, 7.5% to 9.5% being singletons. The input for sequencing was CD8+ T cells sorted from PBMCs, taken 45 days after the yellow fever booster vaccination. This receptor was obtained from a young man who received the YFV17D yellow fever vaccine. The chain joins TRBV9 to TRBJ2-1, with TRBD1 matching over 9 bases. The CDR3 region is CASSVTGGYNEQFF. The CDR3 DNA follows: TGTGCCAGCAGCGTGACAGGGGGGTACAATGAGCAGTTCTTC.